This T cell receptor (beta chain) was recorded in a study of beta chain features in type 1 diabetes. Every isolated RNA sample was fully reverse transcribed, so sequencing captured expressed TCRB transcripts. The data were produced by immunoSEQ multiplex PCR, yet TCRdb's version contains in-frame clones alone and is incomplete. This table holds nearly 250,000 clones, roughly 15% found once. The receptor was derived from a woman aged 40 to 50 in good health. Sequences were obtained from naive CD4+ T cells from blood.

This chain's CDR3 is CASSLRTYNEQFF. The CDR3 nucleotides are TGTGCCAGCAGCTTACGGACATACAATGAGCAGTTCTTC. V gene TRBV7-6 combines with J gene TRBJ2-1, with a possible D match to TRBD1 (5 bases). The CDR3 extends over 13 amino acids. Per the germline V gene, CDR1 is SGHVS and CDR2 is FNYEAQ. V was shortened by 2 bases and J by 4 bases, with 6 bases between the two germline ends.